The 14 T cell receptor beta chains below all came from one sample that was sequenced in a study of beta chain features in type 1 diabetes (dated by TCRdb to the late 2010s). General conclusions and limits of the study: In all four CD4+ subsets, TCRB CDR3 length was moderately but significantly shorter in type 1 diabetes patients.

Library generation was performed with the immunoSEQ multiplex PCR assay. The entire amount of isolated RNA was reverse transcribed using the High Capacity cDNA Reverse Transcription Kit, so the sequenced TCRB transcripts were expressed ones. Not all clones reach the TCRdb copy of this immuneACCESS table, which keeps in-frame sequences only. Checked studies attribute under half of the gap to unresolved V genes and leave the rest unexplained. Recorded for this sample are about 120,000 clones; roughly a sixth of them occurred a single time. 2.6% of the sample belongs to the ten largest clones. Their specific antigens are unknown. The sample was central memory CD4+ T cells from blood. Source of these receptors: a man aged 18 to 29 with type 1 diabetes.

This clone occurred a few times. CDR3 bases: TGTGCCAGCAGAGCGGGGGGTCGAGAGACCCAGTACTTC. This codes for CASRAGGRETQYF. J is TRBJ2-5 and V is TRBV5-4; TRBD2 matches 9 bases. V shed 5 bases and J 4 bases; nucleotides not matched to a gene: 3. The CDR3 has 13 amino acids. CDR1 and CDR2 from the germline V gene are SGHNT and YYREEE (reference sequence).

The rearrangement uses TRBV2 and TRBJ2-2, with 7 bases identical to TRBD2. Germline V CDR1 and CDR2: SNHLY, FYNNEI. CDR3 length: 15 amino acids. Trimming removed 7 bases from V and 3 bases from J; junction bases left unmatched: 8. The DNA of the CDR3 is TGTGCCAGCACCAGAATTCGGGGGGACACCGGGGAGCTGTTTTTT. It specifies CASTRIRGDTGELFF.

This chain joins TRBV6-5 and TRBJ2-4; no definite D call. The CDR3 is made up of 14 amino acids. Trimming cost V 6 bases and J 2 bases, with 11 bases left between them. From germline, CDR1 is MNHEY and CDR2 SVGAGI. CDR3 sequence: CASRERGSKNIQYF. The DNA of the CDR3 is TGTGCCAGCAGGGAACGCGGCTCCAAAAACATTCAGTACTTC.

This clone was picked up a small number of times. This CDR3 is CSVLPGTGNYGYTF. DNA of the CDR3: TGCAGCGTACTCCCCGGGACAGGGAACTATGGCTACACCTTC. This sequence joins TRBV29-1 and TRBJ1-2; the match to TRBD1 covers 9 bases. CDR3 length: 14 amino acids. With V trimmed by 6 bases and J by 2 bases, 7 bases remained unmatched. Germline V CDR1 and CDR2: SQVTM, ANQGSEA.

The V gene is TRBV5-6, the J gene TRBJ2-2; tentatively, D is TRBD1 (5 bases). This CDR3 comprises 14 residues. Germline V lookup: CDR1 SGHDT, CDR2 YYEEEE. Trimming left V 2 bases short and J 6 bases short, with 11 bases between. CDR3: CASSFTQGSGELFF. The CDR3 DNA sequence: TGTGCCAGCAGCTTTACTCAGGGCTCCGGGGAGCTGTTTTTT.

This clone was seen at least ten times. The CDR3, as DNA: TGTGCCAGCAGTTTAAAAGCTATCTACGAGCAGTACTTC. Encoded protein: CASSLKAIYEQYF. The chain links TRBV27 to TRBJ2-7; D is ambiguous. The ends were cut back, 2 bases at V and 3 bases at J, with 8 bases in the middle. There are 13 residues in the CDR3. The germline V gene encodes CDR1 MNHEY and CDR2 SMNVEV (reference sequence).

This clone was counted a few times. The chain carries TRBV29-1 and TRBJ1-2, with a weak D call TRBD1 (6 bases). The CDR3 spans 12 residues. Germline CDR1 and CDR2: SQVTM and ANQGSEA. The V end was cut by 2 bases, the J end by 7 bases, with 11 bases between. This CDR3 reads CSVELRGGGYTF. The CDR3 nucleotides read TGCAGCGTTGAACTCAGGGGAGGTGGCTACACCTTC.

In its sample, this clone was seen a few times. The CDR3 sequence: CSKSGGTETQYF. The CDR3 region has the DNA TGCAGCAAAAGCGGGGGGACGGAGACCCAGTACTTC. The chain joins TRBV29-1 to TRBJ2-5; 9 nucleotides match TRBD2. Germline values: CDR1 SQVTM, CDR2 ANQGSEA. The CDR3 contains 12 residues. V trimming: 8 bases; J trimming: 5 bases; junction bases outside the gene matches: 6. The full variable domain, in which reference TRBV29-1 and TRBJ2-5 provide the parts outside the CDR3, is SAVISQKPSRDICQRGTSLTIQCQVDSQVTMMFWYRQQPGQSLTLIATANQGSEATYESGFVIDKFPISRPNLTFSTLTVSNMSPEDSSIYLCSKSGGTETQYFGPGTRLLVL.

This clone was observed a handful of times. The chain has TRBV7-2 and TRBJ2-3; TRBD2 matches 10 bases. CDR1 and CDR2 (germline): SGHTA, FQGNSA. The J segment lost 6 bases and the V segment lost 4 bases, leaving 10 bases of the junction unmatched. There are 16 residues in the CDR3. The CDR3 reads CASSSIAGGMGDTQYF. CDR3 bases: TGTGCCAGCAGCTCCATAGCGGGGGGCATGGGGGATACGCAGTATTTT.

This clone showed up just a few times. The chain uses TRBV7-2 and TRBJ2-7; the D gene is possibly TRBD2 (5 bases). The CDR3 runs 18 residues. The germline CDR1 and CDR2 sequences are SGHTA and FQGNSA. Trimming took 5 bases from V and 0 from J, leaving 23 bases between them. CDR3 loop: CASSVTGSLYTTSYEQYF. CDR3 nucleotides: TGTGCCAGCAGCGTGACGGGGTCTTTATATACCACCTCCTACGAGCAGTACTTC.

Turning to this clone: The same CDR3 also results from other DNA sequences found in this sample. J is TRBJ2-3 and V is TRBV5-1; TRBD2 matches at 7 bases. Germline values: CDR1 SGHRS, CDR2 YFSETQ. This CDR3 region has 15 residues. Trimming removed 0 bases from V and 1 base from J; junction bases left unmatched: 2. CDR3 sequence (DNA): TGCGCCAGCAGCTTGGGGCTAGCGGGCACAGATACGCAGTATTTT. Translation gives CASSLGLAGTDTQYF.

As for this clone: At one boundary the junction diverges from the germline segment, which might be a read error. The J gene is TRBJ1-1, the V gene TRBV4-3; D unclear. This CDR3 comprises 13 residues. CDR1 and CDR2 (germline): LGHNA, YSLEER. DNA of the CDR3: TGCGCCAGCAGCGAAGACTTGAACACTGAAGCTTTCTTT. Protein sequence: CASSEDLNTEAFF.

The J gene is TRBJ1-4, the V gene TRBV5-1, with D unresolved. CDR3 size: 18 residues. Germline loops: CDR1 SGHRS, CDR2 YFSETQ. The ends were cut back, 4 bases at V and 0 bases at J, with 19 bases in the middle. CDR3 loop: CASSVGRSGQATNEKLFF. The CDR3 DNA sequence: TGCGCCAGCAGCGTGGGAAGGAGTGGGCAGGCAACTAATGAAAAACTGTTTTTT.

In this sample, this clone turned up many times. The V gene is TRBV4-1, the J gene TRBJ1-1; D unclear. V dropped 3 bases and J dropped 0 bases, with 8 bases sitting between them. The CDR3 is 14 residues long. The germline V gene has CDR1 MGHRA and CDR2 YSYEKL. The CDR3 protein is CASSHNVMNTEAFF. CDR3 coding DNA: TGCGCCAGCAGCCACAACGTTATGAACACTGAAGCTTTCTTT.